The present entry profiles one TCR beta chain with its context. This clonotype was counted many times. The antigen this receptor binds is unknown. Base qualities are not at hand, and no much larger clone is one base apart. This specimen's treatment or condition label, interpreted: allogeneic hematopoietic cell transplantation with graft depleted of TCRalphabeta T cells and CD19 B cells. TCRalphabeta/CD19-depleted allogeneic hematopoietic cell grafts were given to the transplant recipients, all of whom were children. The entry originates in a study of T-cell reconstitution after alpha-beta-depleted transplantation in children (dated by TCRdb to about 2016). About the full investigation: Using TCR repertoire profiling, the study quantitatively followed how T-cell immune reconstitution unfolded in children after TCRalphabeta/CD19-depleted allogeneic hematopoietic cell transplantation. Study-wide findings and limitations: The apparently early alphabetaT-cell count recovery about two months after transplant was reportedly dependent on only several hundred rapidly expanded clones derived from non-depleted graft cells. The high TCRbeta diversity at day 60 in some patients was ascribed to recipient T cells and intrathymic progenitors that had survived conditioning. Hyperexpanded clone frequencies declined over subsequent months; after one year, T-cell counts and TCRbeta diversity were mostly attributed to newly produced T cells.

The library came from PCR. Sequencer: Illumina HiSeq 2500. To normalize quantification of the TCRbeta repertoire, the TCR libraries were built with molecular barcoding that relied on unique molecular identifiers. TCRdb trimmed the raw reads at Q25, called clones with MiXCR and kept productive beta chains. For every CDR3 protein sequence, its rows merge into one entry that carries the most common genes and DNA. The sample table contains 670,000 or so distinct CDR3 sequences; only one count was recorded for around 13% of them. The ten largest clonotypes hold around 0.8% of the sample. Including cysteine and phenylalanine, the CDR3 has 16 amino acids. Only the CDR3 region is kept as DNA, spanning 48 bases read in frame from base 1. Between the V and J ends, shortened by 6 bases and 1 base respectively, the junction contains 21 bases. Looking up the germline V gene (reference sequence) yields CDR1 DFQATT and CDR2 SNEGSKA.

Here the chain combines TRBV20-1 and TRBJ1-1; the D gene identity is not certain. This sequence was found in a girl aged 2-10 years with congenital amegakaryocytic thrombocytopenia, due to receive a stem cell transplant. The source material was PBMCs, sampled before TCRalphabeta/CD19-depleted stem cell transplant. The CDR3 protein sequence reads: CSADKSINRENTEAFF. The base sequence is TGCAGTGCCGACAAAAGTATAAACCGGGAGAACACTGAAGCTTTCTTT.